These 5 T cell receptor beta chains share one sample of origin, sequenced in a study of T cells after yellow fever vaccination. TCRdb called the 5' RACE reads again in MiXCR, with one record for every CDR3 protein. This sample has roughly 310,000 distinct CDR3 sequences; 8.5% to 9% occur once, and the top ten carry approximately 19%. Sample: PBMCs, taken on the day of the first yellow fever vaccination. Receptors originate from a man aged 18 to 29 who received the YFV17D yellow fever vaccine.

This clonotype has just one count. This could be a read error, since a much larger clone is one nucleotide away. This likely comes from a read error, as the CDR3 has no conserved phenylalanine or tryptophan at its end. The chain employs TRBV7-2 and TRBJ1-1; weak D call: TRBD1 (6 bases). The CDR3 is made up of 14 amino acids. V was pared by 4 bases and J by 4 bases, with 13 bases between. In germline, CDR1 is SGHTA, CDR2 FQGNSA. The CDR3 sequence is CASSSDGGGTEAFL. DNA for the CDR3: TGTGCCAGCAGCTCGGACGGGGGCGGCACTGAAGCTTTCCTT.

This clonotype appeared many times. This rearrangement joins TRBV6-5 to TRBJ2-1; the match to TRBD2 covers 12 bases. The CDR3 spans 16 residues. CDR1 and CDR2 from the germline V gene are MNHEY and SVGAGI. V trimming: 6 bases; J trimming: 5 bases; junction bases outside the gene matches: 8. The CDR3 loop reads CASRSSGGALNNEQFF. CDR3 nucleotides: TGTGCCAGCAGATCTAGCGGGGGGGCCCTGAACAATGAGCAGTTCTTC.

There are a few counts of this clonotype. The V and J genes are TRBV20-1 and TRBJ1-3; TRBD1 aligns across 8 bases. The CDR3 consists of 14 residues. Germline CDR1 and CDR2: DFQATT and SNEGSKA (reference sequence). J gave up 3 bases and V 4 bases, and 5 bases lay outside the gene matches. The CDR3 DNA is TGCAGTGCTACACAGGGGGGAAATGGAAACACCATATATTTT. This sequence encodes CSATQGGNGNTIYF.

This clonotype has just a few counts. V gene TRBV6-1 combines with J gene TRBJ2-1, with TRBD2 identical over 7 bases. Germline V gives CDR1 MNHNS, CDR2 SASEGT. The CDR3 sequence is 14 residues long. The trim removed 6 bases at V and 6 bases at J, leaving 8 bases unmatched. CDR3 residues: CASRTLARPNEQFF. CDR3 DNA: TGTGCCAGCAGAACACTAGCGCGGCCCAATGAGCAGTTCTTC.

This clonotype was seen a handful of times. This chain joins TRBV10-3 and TRBJ2-5; 14 bases map to TRBD2. The CDR3 totals 17 residues. CDR1 is ENHRY, CDR2 SYGVKD, per germline. Trimming removed 6 bases from V and 4 bases from J; junction bases left unmatched: 10. Here the CDR3 reads CAISKGLAGAGGETQYF. The CDR3 DNA sequence: TGTGCCATCAGCAAGGGACTAGCGGGGGCCGGAGGAGAGACCCAGTACTTC.